These 27 T cell receptor beta chains were sequenced from one sample in a study of T cell responses to AZD1222 COVID-19 vaccine. The repertoire was sequenced with immunoSEQ multiplex PCR; TCRdb's copy has only in-frame clones and lacks some. The sample has about 77,000 clones; roughly nine tenths are singletons. This specimen consisted of peripheral blood, obtained 28 days after the second AZD1222 dose. All receptors come from an adult who received the AZD1222 COVID-19 vaccine.

The chain combines TRBV5-4 with TRBJ2-3; the D gene is possibly TRBD1 (8 bases). Germline V gene sequence: CDR1 SGHNT, CDR2 YYREEE (reference sequence). This CDR3 spans 13 amino acids. Trimming left V 4 bases short and J 6 bases short, with 12 bases between. This chain's CDR3 is CASSQQGGDTQYF. DNA of the CDR3: TGTGCCAGCAGCCAACAGGGGGGGGATACGCAGTATTTT.

The chain employs TRBV29-1 and TRBJ1-5; D unclear. CDR1 and CDR2 (germline): SQVTM, ANQGSEA. This CDR3 comprises 11 residues. V gave up 3 bases and J gave up 11 bases, with 11 bases separating them. CDR3 sequence (DNA): TGCAGCGTTGAGGGGAGATCGGCCCAGCATTTT. Translating it yields CSVEGRSAQHF.

The rearrangement uses TRBV30 and TRBJ1-5, with TRBD1 matching 8 bases. The J segment lost 4 bases and the V segment lost 2 bases, leaving 7 bases of the junction unmatched. The CDR3 contains 15 residues. Germline CDR1 and CDR2: GTSNPN and SVGIG (reference sequence). This chain's CDR3 is CAWSFDRGGNQPQHF. CDR3 sequence (DNA): TGTGCCTGGAGTTTCGACAGGGGTGGAAATCAGCCCCAGCATTTT.

The chain employs TRBV5-5 and TRBJ1-4; D unclear. This CDR3 region has 18 residues. CDR1 is SGHKS, CDR2 YYEKEE, per germline (reference sequence). Trimming took 1 base from V and 0 from J, leaving 16 bases between them. The CDR3 DNA is TGTGCCAGCAGCTTGAAGGTTACGGTCACCGCAACTAATGAAAAACTGTTTTTT. It encodes CASSLKVTVTATNEKLFF.

This clone was counted a few times. The chain uses TRBV2 and TRBJ2-1, with 11 bases matching TRBD2. The CDR3 totals 19 residues. In germline, CDR1 is SNHLY, CDR2 FYNNEI. Trimming took 3 bases from V and 0 from J; bases not matched to a gene: 10. The CDR3 here is CASSDLGLAARRSYNEQFF. CDR3 bases: TGTGCCAGCAGTGACTTGGGACTAGCGGCCCGCCGCTCCTACAATGAGCAGTTCTTC.

This rearrangement joins TRBV5-1 to TRBJ2-5; 12 bases map to TRBD2. The CDR3 consists of 18 residues. Germline V gene sequence: CDR1 SGHRS, CDR2 YFSETQ. V was pared by 0 bases and J by 4 bases, with 10 bases of the junction left unmatched. CDR3 in amino acids: CASSLALATSGSLETQYF. DNA of the CDR3: TGCGCCAGCAGCTTGGCCTTAGCGACTAGCGGGAGTCTAGAGACCCAGTACTTC. The full variable domain, rest sourced from reference TRBV5-1 and TRBJ2-5, is KAGVTQTPRYLIKTRGQQVTLSCSPISGHRSVSWYQQTPGQGLQFLFEYFSETQRNKGNFPGRFSGRQFSNSRSEMNVSTLELGDSALYLCASSLALATSGSLETQYFGPGTRLLVL.

The V gene is TRBV7-6, the J gene TRBJ2-1; D is possibly TRBD1 (6 bases). The V gene lost 1 base and the J gene lost 9 bases, with 16 bases spanning the gap. Germline CDR1 and CDR2: SGHVS and FNYEAQ. This CDR3 comprises 15 residues. This CDR3 is CASSLVGTGLGEQFF. The CDR3 coding sequence is TGTGCCAGCAGCTTAGTGGGAACAGGGCTGGGTGAGCAGTTCTTC.

The chain recombines TRBV6-1 with TRBJ1-2; 9 nucleotides align to TRBD1. Germline V lookup: CDR1 MNHNS, CDR2 SASEGT. This CDR3 spans 15 amino acids. With V trimmed by 2 bases and J by 8 bases, 9 bases remained unmatched. The CDR3 loop is CASSELVQGALGYTF. The CDR3 nucleotides are TGTGCCAGCAGTGAATTAGTACAGGGGGCGCTGGGCTACACCTTC.

The rearrangement joins TRBV18 to TRBJ1-5, with D possibly matching TRBD1 (5 bases). The CDR3 length is 16 residues. CDR1 and CDR2 from the germline V gene are KGHSH and LQKENI. Trimming took off 0 bases at V and 6 bases at J, with 15 bases between the two ends. The CDR3 is CASSPPVGRGGQPQHF. The CDR3 DNA reads as TGTGCCAGCTCACCACCAGTTGGACGGGGGGGTCAGCCCCAGCATTTT.

In nucleotides, the CDR3 is TGTGCCACCCAGAGGGACACTGAAGAGACCCAGTACTTC. Its protein product is CATQRDTEETQYF. The chain links TRBV10-3 to TRBJ2-5, with D tentatively TRBD1 (6 bases). This CDR3 contains 13 residues. Trimming removed 10 bases from V and 3 bases from J, with 15 bases in between. The germline gives CDR1 ENHRY, CDR2 SYGVKD.

The CDR3, as DNA: TGCGCCAGCAGTCCTTCCTCCGGGGCCAACGTCCTGACTTTC. Translated, it gives CASSPSSGANVLTF. The rearrangement uses TRBV10-1 and TRBJ2-6, with no clear D. The V end was cut by 5 bases, the J end by 4 bases, with 9 bases between. The length of the CDR3 is 14 residues. Germline CDR1 WNHNN, CDR2 SYGVQD (reference sequence).

The chain carries TRBV5-1 and TRBJ2-3; 12 nucleotides line up with TRBD2. The CDR3 extends over 17 amino acids. Germline CDR1 SGHRS, CDR2 YFSETQ. The V gene end was trimmed by 3 bases and the J gene end by 4 bases; junction bases not matched to a gene: 9. The CDR3 is CASSSLTSGSPADTQYF. For the CDR3, the DNA is TGCGCCAGCAGCTCCTTGACTAGCGGGAGTCCGGCAGATACGCAGTATTTT.

A few counts support this clone. V is TRBV24-1 and J is TRBJ2-2, with D possibly being TRBD2 (6 bases). The V gene lost 8 bases and the J gene lost 5 bases, with 14 bases spanning the gap. The CDR3 extends over 14 amino acids. Per germline, CDR1 KGHDR and CDR2 SFDVKD. CDR3 protein: CATMGGGATGELFF. The CDR3 DNA follows: TGTGCCACCATGGGAGGCGGCGCTACCGGGGAGCTGTTTTTT.

The V call is TRBV21-1, the J call TRBJ2-1; the table's D gene call, TRBD2, was not cross checked with the DNA. TRBV21-1 is a recognized pseudogene. The CDR3 consists of 15 residues. The CDR3 loop reads CARTTSPGDHNEQFF. CDR3 coding DNA: TGTGCCAGAACCACTTCTCCGGGGGACCACAATGAGCAGTTCTTC.

V and J are TRBV2 and TRBJ2-5, with D uncertain. Germline assignment: CDR1 SNHLY and CDR2 FYNNEI. The CDR3 sequence is 11 residues long. V was trimmed by 2 bases and J by 4 bases, leaving 2 bases between them. CDR3 protein: CASSERETQYF. For the CDR3, the DNA is TGTGCCAGCAGTGAAAGAGAGACCCAGTACTTC.

This chain joins TRBV11-3 and TRBJ2-7, with 9 bases aligning to TRBD2. CDR1 SGHNT and CDR2 YENEEA come from the germline V gene. The CDR3 is made up of 14 amino acids. With V trimmed by 1 base and J by 2 bases, 0 bases remained unmatched. CDR3 residues: CASSLVAGAYEQYF. DNA for the CDR3: TGTGCCAGCAGCTTAGTAGCGGGAGCCTACGAGCAGTACTTC.

The rearrangement joins TRBV7-9 to TRBJ2-5, with TRBD2 matching over 8 bases. Per the germline V gene, CDR1 is SEHNR and CDR2 is FQNEAQ (reference sequence). V lost 1 base, J lost 2 bases, and 3 bases stayed unmatched. The CDR3 extends over 15 amino acids. CDR3 DNA sequence: TGTGCCAGCAGCTTAGTCGGGAGGGGGCAAGAGACCCAGTACTTC. As protein: CASSLVGRGQETQYF.

The V and J genes are TRBV15 and TRBJ1-2, with D possibly matching TRBD1 (6 bases). Germline CDR1 reads LNHNV; CDR2 reads YYDKDF (reference sequence). The length of the CDR3 is 13 residues. V was trimmed by 9 bases and J by 8 bases, leaving 19 bases between them. The CDR3 sequence: CATKSPGRGGYTF. CDR3 bases: TGTGCCACTAAATCTCCCGGCAGGGGCGGCTACACCTTC.

The V gene is TRBV5-6, the J gene TRBJ2-1; 8 bases match TRBD2. Germline loops: CDR1 SGHDT, CDR2 YYEEEE. The CDR3 has 14 amino acids. Unmatched junction bases numbered 2, after V lost 0 bases and J lost 6 bases. CDR3 region: CASSLGGTSNEQFF. CDR3 DNA sequence: TGTGCCAGCAGCTTGGGGGGGACTAGCAATGAGCAGTTCTTC.

This clone has only a few counts. V and J are TRBV7-2 and TRBJ2-7; 8 bases map to TRBD2. This CDR3 is 16 amino acids long. After removal of 2 bases from V and 4 bases from J, the junction contained 10 bases not matched to a gene. The germline V gene has CDR1 SGHTA and CDR2 FQGNSA. CDR3 residues: CASSLTSSSGLYEQYF. DNA for the CDR3: TGTGCCAGCAGCTTAACTTCTTCTAGCGGGCTTTACGAGCAGTACTTC.

This chain uses TRBV6-6 with TRBJ1-2; maybe TRBD1 (5 bases). Trimming took 2 bases from V and 3 from J, leaving 10 bases between them. Looked up from germline, CDR1 is MNHNY and CDR2 is SVGAGI (reference sequence). The CDR3 has 14 residues. CDR3 coding DNA: TGTGCCAGCAGTTACCTCGGCAGGGACTATGGCTACACCTTC. It codes for CASSYLGRDYGYTF.

The gene calls are TRBV7-9 and TRBJ1-5; no clear D gene. CDR1 SEHNR and CDR2 FQNEAQ come from the germline V gene (reference sequence). V lost 3 bases, J lost 5 bases, and 11 bases lay in between. The CDR3 covers 14 residues. The CDR3 here is CASSLPGPHQPQHF. The CDR3 DNA is TGTGCCAGCAGCTTGCCGGGTCCCCATCAGCCCCAGCATTTT.

V and J are TRBV27 and TRBJ1-2, with D unclear. Germline lookup yields CDR1 MNHEY and CDR2 SMNVEV (reference sequence). The CDR3 loop spans 11 amino acids. Trimming pared 3 bases from V and 11 bases from J, leaving 10 bases between. The CDR3 reads CASSFWAGYTF. The CDR3 DNA reads as TGTGCCAGCAGTTTTTGGGCGGGGTACACCTTC.

V and J are TRBV14 and TRBJ1-2; D gene unclear. The V end was cut by 0 bases, the J end by 7 bases, with 6 bases between. In germline, CDR1 is SGHDN, CDR2 FVKESK. CDR3 length: 12 residues. For the CDR3, the DNA is TGTGCCAGCAGCCAAGATCCCGGTGGCTACACCTTC. Translation gives CASSQDPGGYTF.

The rearrangement joins TRBV9 to TRBJ1-6; 9 nucleotides align to TRBD1. This CDR3 region has 15 residues. J was trimmed by 8 bases and V by 3 bases; bases with no gene match: 6. Germline loops: CDR1 SGDLS, CDR2 YYNGEE. For the CDR3, the DNA is TGTGCCAGCAGCGAACTACAGGGGGCTGATTCACCCCTCCACTTT. Protein product: CASSELQGADSPLHF.

The genes are TRBV28 and TRBJ1-1; the D gene is possibly TRBD1 (5 bases). The CDR3 spans 12 residues. V was trimmed by 10 bases and J by 7 bases, leaving 16 bases between them. Germline-derived CDR1 and CDR2 are MDHEN and SYDVKM. The CDR3 DNA follows: TGTGCCACCATTCAAGTTAGGGGTGAAGCTTTCTTT. It translates to CATIQVRGEAFF.

This chain links TRBV14 with TRBJ1-2; D gene unclear. CDR1 SGHDN and CDR2 FVKESK come from the germline V gene. The CDR3 is 13 residues long. Deletions cut 1 base from V and 7 bases from J, with 10 bases between. The CDR3 coding sequence is TGTGCCAGCAGCCAAGTCCGGCAGACTGGCTACACCTTC. Its translation: CASSQVRQTGYTF.